Listed below are T cell receptor beta chains from one sample, sequenced in a study of blood T cells in healthy people across ages. TCRdb recomputed calls from the 5' RACE reads with MiXCR, one row per CDR3 protein. The data show 1,500,000 or so distinct CDR3 sequences, approximately 43% seen once. The sample was blood. The source is a woman aged 18 to 35 in good health. The CDR3 runs from the conserved cysteine through the conserved F or W. D genes are given only for firm matches. The listing skips clone size in some rows; elsewhere it reads once, few, many or a size class.

J: TRBJ1-1; D: TRBD1; size: -; V: TRBV20-1; CDR3: CSARPPRQGWNTEAFF; DNA: TGCAGTGCTAGACCCCCCCGACAGGGGTGGAACACTGAAGCTTTCTTT
J: TRBJ2-5; D: -; size: -; V: TRBV7-9; CDR3: CASTSWTKQETQYF; DNA: TGTGCCAGCACCTCATGGACCAAACAAGAGACCCAGTACTTC
J: TRBJ1-2; D: -; size: many; V: TRBV10-3; CDR3: CAISEHRETNYGYTF; DNA: TGTGCCATCAGTGAGCACAGAGAAACTAACTATGGCTACACCTTC
J: TRBJ1-1; D: TRBD1; size: -; V: TRBV15; CDR3: CATRGTGGRTEAFF; DNA: TGTGCCACCAGAGGGACAGGGGGCCGGACTGAAGCTTTCTTT
J: TRBJ1-2; D: -; size: many; V: TRBV6-1; CDR3: CASSEAPGYGYTF; DNA: TGTGCCAGCAGTGAAGCGCCGGGGTATGGCTACACCTTC
J: TRBJ2-7; D: TRBD1; size: -; V: TRBV7-9; CDR3: CASSFDRGVVNEQYF; DNA: TGTGCCAGCAGCTTTGACAGGGGGGTTGTAAACGAGCAGTACTTC
J: TRBJ2-3; D: -; size: -; V: TRBV6-5; CDR3: CATKWGGGTDTQYF; DNA: TGTGCCACTAAATGGGGGGGCGGCACAGATACGCAGTATTTT
J: TRBJ2-3; D: TRBD2; size: few; V: TRBV4-3; CDR3: CASSQERTSMGTDTQYF; DNA: TGCGCCAGCAGCCAAGAAAGGACTAGCATGGGCACAGATACGCAGTATTTT
J: TRBJ2-7; D: TRBD1; size: -; V: TRBV6-2/TRBV6-3; CDR3: CASSYTGTGIYEQYF; DNA: TGTGCCAGCAGTTATACTGGGACAGGGATCTACGAGCAGTACTTC
J: TRBJ1-6; D: -; size: -; V: TRBV29-1; CDR3: CSVGRAINSPLHF; DNA: TGCAGCGTCGGCAGGGCAATCAATTCACCCCTCCACTTT
J: TRBJ2-7; D: -; size: -; V: TRBV3-1; CDR3: CASSPAGTSYEQYF; DNA: TGTGCCAGCAGCCCCGCGGGGACCTCCTACGAGCAGTACTTC
J: TRBJ2-7; D: -; size: few; V: TRBV20-1; CDR3: CSARDLATYEQYF; DNA: TGCAGTGCTAGAGATCTAGCGACCTACGAGCAGTACTTC
J: TRBJ1-2; D: -; size: -; V: TRBV12-3/TRBV12-4; CDR3: CASSPRLRWGYTF; DNA: TGTGCCAGCAGTCCTAGACTCAGGTGGGGCTACACCTTC
J: TRBJ1-1; D: TRBD1; size: -; V: TRBV7-9; CDR3: CASSKGTGEGTEAFF; DNA: TGTGCCAGCAGCAAAGGGACAGGGGAAGGAACTGAAGCTTTCTTT
J: TRBJ2-5; D: TRBD1; size: few; V: TRBV29-1; CDR3: CSVVTGGTETQYF; DNA: TGCAGCGTTGTGACAGGGGGGACAGAGACCCAGTACTTC
J: TRBJ2-1; D: TRBD2; size: -; V: TRBV12-3/TRBV12-4; CDR3: CASTPWGASGSEQFF; DNA: TGTGCCAGCACCCCTTGGGGGGCTAGCGGGTCGGAGCAGTTCTTC
J: TRBJ2-6; D: -; size: -; V: TRBV4-3; CDR3: CASSQVGGAYSGANVLTF; DNA: TGCGCCAGCAGCCAAGTTGGGGGGGCCTACTCTGGGGCCAACGTCCTGACTTTC
J: TRBJ1-1; D: TRBD1; size: -; V: TRBV12-5; CDR3: CASGLPQGASTEAFF; DNA: TGTGCTAGTGGTTTACCACAGGGGGCGAGCACTGAAGCTTTCTTT
J: TRBJ2-1; D: -; size: many; V: TRBV27; CDR3: CASSLSAGSSYNEQFF; DNA: TGTGCCAGCAGTTTATCGGCAGGGAGCTCCTACAATGAGCAGTTCTTC
J: TRBJ2-7; D: -; size: -; V: TRBV12-3/TRBV12-4; CDR3: CASSSTGRTYEQYF; DNA: TGTGCCAGCAGCTCGACAGGGAGGACTTATGAGCAGTACTTC
J: TRBJ2-1; D: -; size: many; V: TRBV12-3/TRBV12-4; CDR3: CASSPDWNEQFF; DNA: TGTGCCAGCAGTCCAGATTGGAATGAGCAGTTCTTC
J: TRBJ2-5; D: -; size: few; V: TRBV2; CDR3: CARGPDLQETQYF; DNA: TGTGCCAGGGGGCCGGACCTCCAAGAGACCCAGTACTTC
J: TRBJ2-1; D: -; size: -; V: TRBV10-1; CDR3: CASSDHGGPYNEQFF; DNA: TGCGCCAGCAGTGATCACGGGGGGCCCTACAATGAGCAGTTCTTC
J: TRBJ2-7; D: TRBD1; size: few; V: TRBV4-3; CDR3: CASSPNTGATYEQYF; DNA: TGCGCCAGCAGCCCTAATACAGGGGCCACCTACGAGCAGTACTTC
J: TRBJ2-1; D: -; size: many; V: TRBV6-6; CDR3: CASSLHSYNEQFF; DNA: TGTGCCAGCAGCCTCCATTCCTACAATGAGCAGTTCTTC
J: TRBJ2-5; D: -; size: few; V: TRBV6-2/TRBV6-3; CDR3: CASSSETPVTGTQYF; DNA: TGTGCCAGCAGTTCGGAAACTCCCGTGACAGGGACCCAGTACTTC
J: TRBJ1-2; D: -; size: few; V: TRBV10-3; CDR3: CAISENYGYTF; DNA: TGTGCCATCAGTGAGAATTATGGCTACACCTTC
J: TRBJ2-3; D: TRBD2; size: -; V: TRBV24-1; CDR3: CATSGLAGTTDTQYF; DNA: TGTGCCACCAGTGGACTAGCGGGGACCACAGATACGCAGTATTTT
J: TRBJ2-7; D: -; size: -; V: TRBV29-1; CDR3: CSVGVPEGYEQYF; DNA: TGCAGCGTCGGCGTCCCGGAGGGCTACGAGCAGTACTTC
J: TRBJ2-7; D: -; size: -; V: TRBV12-3/TRBV12-4; CDR3: CASRLRARPHEQYF; DNA: TGTGCCAGCAGATTACGTGCGAGGCCCCACGAGCAGTACTTC
J: TRBJ2-3; D: TRBD2; size: -; V: TRBV7-2; CDR3: CASGESQLAGATQYF; DNA: TGTGCCAGCGGCGAATCTCAACTAGCGGGGGCTACGCAGTATTTT
J: TRBJ2-7; D: TRBD2; size: -; V: TRBV4-2; CDR3: CASSQVIAGGYEQYF; DNA: TGTGCCAGCAGCCAAGTGATAGCGGGAGGGTACGAGCAGTACTTC
J: TRBJ2-1; D: TRBD2; size: few; V: TRBV5-1; CDR3: CASSGYSGSGGYNEQFF; DNA: TGCGCCAGCAGCGGATATAGCGGGAGTGGGGGTTACAATGAGCAGTTCTTC
J: TRBJ2-1; D: -; size: -; V: TRBV9; CDR3: CASSVGTVYNEQFF; DNA: TGTGCCAGCAGCGTAGGGACTGTCTACAATGAGCAGTTCTTC
J: TRBJ2-5; D: -; size: few; V: TRBV20-1; CDR3: CSARTPGRETQYF; DNA: TGCAGTGCACGGACGCCGGGACGAGAGACCCAGTACTTC
J: TRBJ2-3; D: TRBD2; size: -; V: TRBV20-1; CDR3: CRADGGGRVLYF; DNA: TGCAGAGCCGATGGAGGCGGGAGGGTTCTGTATTTT
J: TRBJ2-7; D: TRBD2; size: -; V: TRBV27; CDR3: CASSPQTSGYNEQYF; DNA: TGTGCCAGCAGTCCGCAGACTAGCGGCTACAATGAGCAGTACTTC
J: TRBJ2-3; D: TRBD2; size: -; V: TRBV11-2; CDR3: CASSSTSGVSNTQYF; DNA: TGTGCCAGCAGCTCGACTAGCGGGGTTTCGAATACGCAGTATTTT
J: TRBJ2-3; D: TRBD1; size: few; V: TRBV13; CDR3: CASRWPGQGAKDTQYF; DNA: TGTGCCAGCAGATGGCCGGGACAGGGGGCGAAAGATACGCAGTATTTT
J: TRBJ2-1; D: -; size: few; V: TRBV25-1; CDR3: CASSPRPQLVPSYNEQFF; DNA: TGTGCCAGCAGTCCACGCCCCCAACTAGTTCCCTCCTACAATGAGCAGTTCTTC
J: TRBJ2-7; D: -; size: many; V: TRBV29-1; CDR3: CSVTDSYEQYF; DNA: TGCAGCGTCACGGACAGCTACGAGCAGTACTTC
J: TRBJ2-1; D: TRBD1; size: -; V: TRBV20-1; CDR3: CSARDLGDSSYNEQFF; DNA: TGCAGTGCTAGAGATCTAGGGGACAGCTCCTACAATGAGCAGTTCTTC
J: TRBJ2-7; D: -; size: few; V: TRBV6-5; CDR3: CASSSGTHRYEQYF; DNA: TGTGCCAGCAGCTCCGGGACACATCGTTACGAGCAGTACTTC
J: TRBJ2-6; D: -; size: once; V: TRBV25-1; CDR3: CASSQKEGPNSGASVLTF; DNA: TGTGCCAGCAGCCAAAAGGAGGGACCCAACTCTGGGGCCAGCGTCCTGACTTTC
J: TRBJ2-1; D: -; size: many; V: TRBV12-3/TRBV12-4; CDR3: CASSLGVSYNEQFF; DNA: TGTGCCAGCAGCTTGGGGGTGTCCTACAATGAGCAGTTCTTC
J: TRBJ2-6; D: -; size: -; V: TRBV19; CDR3: CASSIIAGDGANVLTF; DNA: TGTGCCAGTAGTATAATTGCAGGGGATGGGGCCAACGTCCTGACTTTC
J: TRBJ2-3; D: -; size: few; V: TRBV14; CDR3: CASSQDNGDAQYF; DNA: TGTGCCAGCAGCCAAGATAATGGGGACGCGCAGTATTTT
J: TRBJ2-7; D: -; size: few; V: TRBV5-6; CDR3: CASSYDITEQYF; DNA: TGTGCCAGCAGCTACGACATAACCGAGCAGTACTTC
J: TRBJ2-2; D: -; size: -; V: TRBV24-1; CDR3: CATSDPGPGSNTGELFF; DNA: TGTGCCACCAGTGATCCCGGACCAGGGTCGAACACCGGGGAGCTGTTTTTT
J: TRBJ1-5; D: -; size: few; V: TRBV5-1; CDR3: CASTLRGNQPQHF; DNA: TGCGCCAGCACCCTTCGGGGGAATCAGCCCCAGCATTTT
J: TRBJ1-2; D: -; size: few; V: TRBV4-3; CDR3: CASSQGLGNYGYTF; DNA: TGCGCCAGCAGCCAAGGGCTGGGGAACTATGGCTACACCTTC
J: TRBJ1-1; D: -; size: -; V: TRBV7-9; CDR3: CASTEYGNTEAFF; DNA: TGTGCCAGCACCGAGTATGGGAACACTGAAGCTTTCTTT
J: TRBJ2-2; D: -; size: -; V: TRBV11-2; CDR3: CASSAVGWDTGELFF; DNA: TGTGCCAGCAGCGCTGTAGGGTGGGACACCGGGGAGCTGTTTTTT
J: TRBJ2-7; D: TRBD1; size: -; V: TRBV20-1; CDR3: CSAFGTGLYEQYF; DNA: TGCAGTGCTTTCGGGACAGGACTCTACGAGCAGTACTTC
J: TRBJ2-1; D: -; size: -; V: TRBV12-3/TRBV12-4; CDR3: CASSLSWDEQFF; DNA: TGTGCCAGCAGTTTGAGCTGGGATGAGCAGTTCTTC
J: TRBJ1-1; D: TRBD1; size: -; V: TRBV4-3; CDR3: CASSQDFGRGEAFF; DNA: TGCGCCAGCAGCCAAGATTTCGGCAGGGGGGAAGCTTTCTTT
J: TRBJ1-2; D: TRBD1; size: -; V: TRBV24-1; CDR3: CATSDPGTGGYTF; DNA: TGTGCCACCAGTGACCCGGGGACAGGTGGCTACACCTTC
J: TRBJ2-5; D: -; size: once; V: TRBV7-6; CDR3: CASSCNRGRTLTGWETQYF; DNA: TGTGCCAGCAGCTGTAATCGAGGCCGTACCCTCACGGGGTGGGAGACCCAGTACTTC
J: TRBJ1-4; D: -; size: -; V: TRBV15; CDR3: CATSRTTNEKLFF; DNA: TGTGCCACCAGCAGAACAACTAATGAAAAACTGTTTTTT